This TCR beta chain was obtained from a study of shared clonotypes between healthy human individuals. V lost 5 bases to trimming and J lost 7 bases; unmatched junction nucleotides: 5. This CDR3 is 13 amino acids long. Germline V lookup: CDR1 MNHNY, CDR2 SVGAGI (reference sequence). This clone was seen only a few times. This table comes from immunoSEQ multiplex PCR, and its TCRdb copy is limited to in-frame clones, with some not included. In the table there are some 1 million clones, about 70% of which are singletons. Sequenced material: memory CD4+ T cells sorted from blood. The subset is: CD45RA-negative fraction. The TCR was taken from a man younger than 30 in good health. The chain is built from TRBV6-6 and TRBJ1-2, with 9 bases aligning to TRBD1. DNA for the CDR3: TGTGCCAGCAGTCAGACAGGGGGAAGTGGCTACACCTTC. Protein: CASSQTGGSGYTF.